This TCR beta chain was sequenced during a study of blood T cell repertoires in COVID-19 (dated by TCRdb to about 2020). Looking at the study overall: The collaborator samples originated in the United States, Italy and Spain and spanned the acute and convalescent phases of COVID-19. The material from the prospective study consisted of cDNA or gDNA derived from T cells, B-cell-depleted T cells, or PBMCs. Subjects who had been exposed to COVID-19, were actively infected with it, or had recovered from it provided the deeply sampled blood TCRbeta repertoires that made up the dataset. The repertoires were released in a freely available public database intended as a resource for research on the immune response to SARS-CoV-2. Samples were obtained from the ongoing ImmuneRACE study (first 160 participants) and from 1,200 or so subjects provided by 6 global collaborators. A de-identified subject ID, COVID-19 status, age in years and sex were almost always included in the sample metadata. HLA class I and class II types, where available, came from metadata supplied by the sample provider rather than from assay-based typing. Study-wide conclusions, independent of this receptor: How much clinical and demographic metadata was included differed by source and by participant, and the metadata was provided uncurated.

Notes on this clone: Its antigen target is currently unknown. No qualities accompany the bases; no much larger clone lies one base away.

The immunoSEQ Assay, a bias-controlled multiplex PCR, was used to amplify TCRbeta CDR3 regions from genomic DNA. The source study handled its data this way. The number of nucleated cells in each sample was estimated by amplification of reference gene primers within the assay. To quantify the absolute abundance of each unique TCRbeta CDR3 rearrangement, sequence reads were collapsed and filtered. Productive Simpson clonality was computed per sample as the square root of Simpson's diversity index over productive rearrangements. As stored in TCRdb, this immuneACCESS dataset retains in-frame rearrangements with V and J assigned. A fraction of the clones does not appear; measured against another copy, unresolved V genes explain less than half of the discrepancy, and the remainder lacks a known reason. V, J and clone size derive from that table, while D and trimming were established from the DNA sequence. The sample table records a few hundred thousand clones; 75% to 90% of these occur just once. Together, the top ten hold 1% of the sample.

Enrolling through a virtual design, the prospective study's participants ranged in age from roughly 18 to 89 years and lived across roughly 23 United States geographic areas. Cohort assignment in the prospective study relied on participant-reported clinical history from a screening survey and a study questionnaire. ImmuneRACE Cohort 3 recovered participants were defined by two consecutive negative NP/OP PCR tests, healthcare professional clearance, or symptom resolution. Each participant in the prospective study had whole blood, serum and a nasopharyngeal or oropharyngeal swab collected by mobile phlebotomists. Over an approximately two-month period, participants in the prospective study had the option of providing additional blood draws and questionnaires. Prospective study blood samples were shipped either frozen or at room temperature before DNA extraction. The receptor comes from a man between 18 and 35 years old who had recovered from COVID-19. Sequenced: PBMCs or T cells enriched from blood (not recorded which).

The nucleotides read TGTGCCTGGAGCGCCGACAGGTCGAGCTCTGGAAACACCATATATTTT. This sequence encodes CAWSADRSSSGNTIYF. This chain is built from TRBV30 and TRBJ1-3; TRBD1 could be the D gene, as 6 bases match. The CDR3 runs 16 residues from the cysteine to the phenylalanine. Kept here is only the CDR3 DNA, which spans 48 bases and is read in frame from base 1. Based on the germline V gene (reference sequence), the CDR1 and CDR2 sequences are GTSNPN and SVGIG. Between the V and J ends, shortened by 3 bases and 0 bases respectively, the junction contains 15 bases.